A selection of T cell receptor beta chains follows, all from one sample in a study of regulatory T cells in long-lasting Graves disease. Each CDR3 protein gets one entry after TCRdb re-called the multiplex PCR reads with MiXCR. The sample records more than 400,000 distinct CDR3 sequences, around 15% being singletons. These sequences were also reported in another study, on T cells in Graves' hyperthyroidism and ophthalmopathy.

Here the sequenced sample was peripheral blood mononuclear cells (PBMCs), taken at new diagnosis, from a patient treated with antithyroid drugs. The receptors were gathered from a man aged 35-49 years with Graves disease. Both conserved end residues are part of each CDR3. Fields, in order: clone size, J gene, D gene, V gene, CDR3 DNA, CDR3 protein. D genes are given only for firm matches. Rows may omit the clone size; those that give it use once, few, many or a size class.

size: many
J: TRBJ2-1
D: NA
V: TRBV20-1
DNA: TGCAGTGCCCAAGAGACTAGTCTCAGCGAGCAGTTCTTC
CDR3: CSAQETSLSEQFF

size: many
J: TRBJ2-3
D: NA
V: TRBV27
DNA: TGTGCCAGCAGTGGCTGGACTAGCACAGATACGCAGTATTTT
CDR3: CASSGWTSTDTQYF

size: many
J: TRBJ1-2
D: NA
V: TRBV18
DNA: TGTGCCAGCTCACATGGACGGAGTTATGGCTACACCTTC
CDR3: CASSHGRSYGYTF

size: many
J: TRBJ2-1
D: TRBD2
V: TRBV5-1
DNA: TGCGCCAGCAGCCAAGGACTAGCGCCCCTACGAAGTGATGAGCAGTTCTTC
CDR3: CASSQGLAPLRSDEQFF

size: NA
J: TRBJ2-7
D: NA
V: TRBV27
DNA: TGTGCCAGCAGTTTATCGGCCAGTGGGGACATCGGGCAGTACTTC
CDR3: CASSLSASGDIGQYF

size: many
J: TRBJ1-2
D: TRBD1
V: TRBV28
DNA: TGTGCCAGCAGTTCCGACAGGGACAACTATGGCTACACCTTC
CDR3: CASSSDRDNYGYTF

size: many
J: TRBJ1-2
D: TRBD1
V: TRBV11-3
DNA: TGTGCCAGCAGCCCCCGACAGGGAGTCTATGGCTACACCTTC
CDR3: CASSPRQGVYGYTF

size: NA
J: TRBJ1-2
D: TRBD1
V: TRBV27
DNA: TGTGCCAGCAGGGGGCTAGGGGGCGGCTATGGCTACACCTTC
CDR3: CASRGLGGGYGYTF

size: NA
J: TRBJ2-3
D: TRBD1
V: TRBV12-3/TRBV12-4
DNA: TGTGCCAGCATCCCGAGGGGGCGCGGAGATACGCAGTATTTT
CDR3: CASIPRGRGDTQYF

size: many
J: TRBJ2-2
D: NA
V: TRBV5-1
DNA: TGCGCCAGCAGCCCGATATTGTTGAGGGGCCTGTTTTTT
CDR3: CASSPILLRGLFF

size: few
J: TRBJ2-1
D: TRBD2
V: TRBV5-1
DNA: TGCGCCAGCAGCCTACTAGCGGGAGCCTCCTACAATGAGCAGTTCTTC
CDR3: CASSLLAGASYNEQFF

size: many
J: TRBJ2-7
D: NA
V: TRBV7-9
DNA: TGTGCCAGCAGCTCCGGGACTCAGCCGAAAGAGCAGTACTTC
CDR3: CASSSGTQPKEQYF

size: many
J: TRBJ1-1
D: NA
V: TRBV20-1
DNA: TGCAGTGCTAGAGTCGGGGGGCCGACCCTGAACACTGAAGCTTTCTTT
CDR3: CSARVGGPTLNTEAFF

size: NA
J: TRBJ2-7
D: NA
V: TRBV7-9
DNA: TGTGCCAGCATCCACGACAGTCTCTCCTACGAGCAGTACTTC
CDR3: CASIHDSLSYEQYF

size: many
J: TRBJ2-7
D: TRBD1
V: TRBV7-8
DNA: TGTGCCAGCAGCTTAGAGAGGTTTCCCCGGGACAGGAGCTCCTACGAGCAGTACTTC
CDR3: CASSLERFPRDRSSYEQYF

size: few
J: TRBJ2-2
D: NA
V: TRBV28
DNA: TGTGCCAGCAGTCCCGCCGGCAATCCCCTCACCGGGGAGCTGTTTTTT
CDR3: CASSPAGNPLTGELFF

size: NA
J: TRBJ2-1
D: TRBD2
V: TRBV5-1
DNA: TGCGCCAGCAGCAGCGGGACTAGCGCTCCGATGGGGCAGTTCTTC
CDR3: CASSSGTSAPMGQFF

size: many
J: TRBJ2-7
D: TRBD2
V: TRBV6-2/TRBV6-3
DNA: TGTGCCAGCAGTTACTCCCGGGACAGGAGGACTAGCGGGAGTCTCGAGCAGTACTTC
CDR3: CASSYSRDRRTSGSLEQYF

size: many
J: TRBJ2-2
D: TRBD2
V: TRBV28
DNA: TGTGCCAGCAGTTTATTGGGACTAGCGGGAAGAAGGATCGGGGAGCTGTTTTTT
CDR3: CASSLLGLAGRRIGELFF

size: many
J: TRBJ2-1
D: TRBD2
V: TRBV5-1
DNA: TGCGCCAGCAGCTTGGGACTAGCGGGCACTGAGCAGTTCTTC
CDR3: CASSLGLAGTEQFF

size: few
J: TRBJ2-7
D: TRBD1
V: TRBV4-1
DNA: TGCGCCAGCAGCCGCCTAGTAACCGGGACAGGCCAGTACGAGCAGTACTTC
CDR3: CASSRLVTGTGQYEQYF

size: many
J: TRBJ1-5
D: NA
V: TRBV27
DNA: TGTGCCAGCAGTTTAAACAGGTCCCCTAATCAGCCCCAGCATTTT
CDR3: CASSLNRSPNQPQHF

size: NA
J: TRBJ1-5
D: TRBD1
V: TRBV5-5
DNA: TGTGCCAGCAGTAGCGACAGGGCGCTCGGTCAGCCCCAGCATTTT
CDR3: CASSSDRALGQPQHF

size: NA
J: TRBJ2-3
D: NA
V: TRBV4-1
DNA: TGCGCCAGCAGCCAATGGACGGCGCCAGATACGCAGTATTTT
CDR3: CASSQWTAPDTQYF

size: many
J: TRBJ1-5
D: TRBD1
V: TRBV20-1
DNA: TGCAGTGCTACTCAGGGGGGAAATCAGCCCCAGCATTTT
CDR3: CSATQGGNQPQHF

size: few
J: TRBJ1-4
D: NA
V: TRBV7-2
DNA: TGTGCCAGCAGCCATAGACCCTCGGGCTTAAATGAAAAACTGTTTTTT
CDR3: CASSHRPSGLNEKLFF

size: few
J: TRBJ1-6
D: NA
V: TRBV20-1
DNA: TGCAGTGCTAGCTACGGGGCCATGATAGGGGACTATAATTCACCCCTCCACTTT
CDR3: CSASYGAMIGDYNSPLHF

size: many
J: TRBJ2-7
D: NA
V: TRBV11-2
DNA: TGTGCCAGCAGAGCCTATTACGAGCAGTACTTC
CDR3: CASRAYYEQYF

size: once
J: TRBJ2-1
D: TRBD2
V: TRBV20-1
DNA: TGCAGTGCTAGGAACATCGTCCTAGCGGGCATCTACAATGAGCAGTTCTTC
CDR3: CSARNIVLAGIYNEQFF

size: few
J: TRBJ1-2
D: TRBD1
V: TRBV15
DNA: TGTGCCACCAGCAGAGATAAAAGACAGGGTTCGAGGGGCTACACCTTC
CDR3: CATSRDKRQGSRGYTF

size: many
J: TRBJ2-1
D: NA
V: TRBV3-1
DNA: TGTGCCAGCAGCCAAGACGATCTATCCTACAATGAGCAGTTCTTC
CDR3: CASSQDDLSYNEQFF

size: NA
J: TRBJ2-7
D: NA
V: TRBV29-1
DNA: TGCAGCGTTGGGGGCAGCTACGAGCAGTACTTC
CDR3: CSVGGSYEQYF

size: many
J: TRBJ2-7
D: NA
V: TRBV20-1
DNA: TGCAGTGCTAGAGTATCCCTGGGTAATGGCGAGCAGTACTTC
CDR3: CSARVSLGNGEQYF

size: few
J: TRBJ2-3
D: NA
V: TRBV20-1
DNA: TGCAGTGCTAGGCCGGTTGGGCTAGCGAGCACAGATACGCAGTATTTT
CDR3: CSARPVGLASTDTQYF

size: many
J: TRBJ1-5
D: NA
V: TRBV28
DNA: TGTGCCAGCAACGAGAGGAATCAGCCCCAGCATTTT
CDR3: CASNERNQPQHF

size: many
J: TRBJ2-1
D: NA
V: TRBV15
DNA: TGTGCCACCAGCAGAGGAACGGGTTGGGGATACAATGAGCAGTTCTTC
CDR3: CATSRGTGWGYNEQFF

size: few
J: TRBJ1-4
D: NA
V: TRBV6-1
DNA: TGTGCCAGCAGTGATCGTCCGGGGGCGGGTGAAAAACTGTTTTTT
CDR3: CASSDRPGAGEKLFF

size: many
J: TRBJ2-3
D: NA
V: TRBV5-1
DNA: TGCGCCAGCAGCTTGGACACCTACACAGATACGCAGTATTTT
CDR3: CASSLDTYTDTQYF

size: NA
J: TRBJ2-1
D: TRBD1
V: TRBV4-2
DNA: TGTGCCAGCAGCCACCGAGGACAGGGGGCCTATCAGTTCTTC
CDR3: CASSHRGQGAYQFF

size: NA
J: TRBJ2-2
D: TRBD2
V: TRBV6-1
DNA: TGTGCCAGCATTGTAGCGGGAGGGAACACCGGGGAGCTGTTTTTT
CDR3: CASIVAGGNTGELFF

size: few
J: TRBJ2-4
D: TRBD1
V: TRBV14
DNA: TGTGCCAGCAGCCAAGAGGCAGGGGGCTACATTCAGTACTTC
CDR3: CASSQEAGGYIQYF

size: NA
J: TRBJ2-1
D: TRBD2
V: TRBV6-5
DNA: TGTGCCAGCAGTTACCGCAGACTAGCGGGAGGGCGCCGGGGTGAGCAGTTCTTC
CDR3: CASSYRRLAGGRRGEQFF

size: NA
J: TRBJ2-5
D: TRBD2
V: TRBV5-1
DNA: TGCGCCAGCAGCTCCGGGACTAGCGGGAGGGGCCAAGAGACCCAGTACTTC
CDR3: CASSSGTSGRGQETQYF

size: NA
J: TRBJ2-7
D: TRBD2
V: TRBV7-2
DNA: TGTGCCAGCAGCTTAGAGCCGGGACTAGCATTCGAGCAGTACTTC
CDR3: CASSLEPGLAFEQYF

size: NA
J: TRBJ2-6
D: NA
V: TRBV7-2
DNA: TGTGCCAGCAGCAATACGAGGGCTGGGGCCAACGTCCTGACTTTC
CDR3: CASSNTRAGANVLTF

size: many
J: TRBJ2-3
D: TRBD1
V: TRBV2
DNA: TGTGCCAGCAAAAGACAGGGGGCTTTTACAGATACGCAGTATTTT
CDR3: CASKRQGAFTDTQYF

size: many
J: TRBJ2-7
D: NA
V: TRBV12-3/TRBV12-4
DNA: TGTGCCAGCAGTTTAAGTTTAGGCAGGACCTACGAGCAGTACTTC
CDR3: CASSLSLGRTYEQYF